These 31 T cell receptor beta chains were sequenced from one sample in a study of shared clonotypes between healthy human individuals. This table comes from immunoSEQ multiplex PCR, and its TCRdb copy is limited to in-frame clones, with some not included. The sample has about 2,200,000 clones, 85% to 95% seen once. CD45RO negativity and positive selection for CCR7 defined naive CD8 cells, a population that excluded terminally differentiated effector memory CD45RA+ cells. Sequenced: naive CD8+ T cells from PBMCs. The receptors derive from a young man in good health. Some clones in this sample may be carry-over from other donors' samples.

The chain joins TRBV9 to TRBJ1-3; D is unresolved. Germline assignment: CDR1 SGDLS and CDR2 YYNGEE. Trimming stripped 3 bases from V and 0 bases from J, with 10 bases between. CDR3 length equals 15 residues. The CDR3 loop reads CASSGVSYSGNTIYF. The CDR3 DNA is TGTGCCAGCAGCGGGGTATCATACTCTGGAAACACCATATATTTT.

This chain links TRBV14 with TRBJ2-7; 13 nucleotides agree with TRBD2. The CDR3 has 17 residues. The germline V gene has CDR1 SGHDN and CDR2 FVKESK. After removal of 4 bases from V and 2 bases from J, the junction contained 8 bases not matched to a gene. CDR3 coding DNA: TGTGCCAGCAGCCCCCGGACTAGCGGGAGTGGGGCCTACGAGCAGTACTTC. This encodes CASSPRTSGSGAYEQYF.

V usage is TRBV6-5 and J usage is TRBJ2-7; unclear D gene. CDR1 is MNHEY and CDR2 is SVGAGI in the germline V gene. V gave up 6 bases and J gave up 0 bases, with 12 bases separating them. This CDR3 has 14 amino acids. The CDR3 nucleotides are TGTGCCAGCAGGAACGGAGCCAACTCCTACGAGCAGTACTTC. Encoded protein: CASRNGANSYEQYF.

The chain is built from TRBV10-3 and TRBJ1-3; D is unresolved. Germline V lookup: CDR1 ENHRY, CDR2 SYGVKD. The CDR3 totals 16 residues. Trimming took off 7 bases at V and 2 bases at J, with 18 bases between the two ends. In DNA, the CDR3 is TGTGCCATCAAGACAAACTCGGGAAGTCCTGGAAACACCATATATTTT. Amino acids: CAIKTNSGSPGNTIYF.

The J gene is TRBJ2-7, the V gene TRBV7-2; 7 positions match TRBD1. Trimming at V came to 4 bases and at J to 4 bases, leaving 10 bases not matched to a gene. The CDR3 is 15 residues long. The germline gives CDR1 SGHTA, CDR2 FQGNSA. The CDR3, as DNA: TGTGCCAGCAGCTCGCGAGATGGGACAGCTTACGAGCAGTACTTC. It specifies CASSSRDGTAYEQYF. The entire variable domain, with the rest obtained from reference TRBV7-2 and TRBJ2-7, is as follows: GAGVSQSPSNKVTEKGKDVELRCDPISGHTALYWYRQSLGQGLEFLIYFQGNSAPDKSGLPSDRFSAERTGGSVSTLTIQRTQQEDSAVYLCASSSRDGTAYEQYFGPGTRLTVT.

V and J are TRBV30 and TRBJ2-2; D perhaps matches TRBD2 (6 bases). The CDR3 runs to 13 residues. CDR1 is GTSNPN and CDR2 is SVGIG in the germline V gene (reference sequence). Trimming left V 5 bases short and J 5 bases short, with 12 bases between. Written as DNA, the CDR3 is TGTGCCTGGGACACCGCGGGGACCGGGGAGCTGTTTTTT. Protein product: CAWDTAGTGELFF. The whole variable domain, remainder taken from reference TRBV30 and TRBJ2-2, is SQTIHQWPATLVQPVGSPLSLECTVEGTSNPNLYWYRQAAGRGLQLLFYSVGIGQISSEVPQNLSASRPQDRQFILSSKKLLLSDSGFYLCAWDTAGTGELFFGEGSRLTVL.

The chain uses TRBV7-9 and TRBJ2-7; D tentatively fits TRBD1 or TRBD2 (6 bases each). V shed 4 bases and J shed 4 bases, with 14 bases lying between them. The germline V gene has CDR1 SEHNR and CDR2 FQNEAQ (reference sequence). CDR3 length: 14 residues. The CDR3: CASSSVGGRYEQYF. Written as DNA, the CDR3 is TGTGCCAGCAGCTCCGTTGGGGGGCGGTACGAGCAGTACTTC.

The chain has TRBV28 and TRBJ1-4, with D uncertain. With 3 bases removed from V and 4 bases from J, the gap between germline ends came to 12 bases. The germline V gene encodes CDR1 MDHEN and CDR2 SYDVKM. This CDR3 has 15 amino acids. Written as DNA, the CDR3 is TGTGCCAGCAGTTTTCGTGGGCTGGGTAATGAAAAACTGTTTTTT. It encodes CASSFRGLGNEKLFF. Combining the CDR3 with reference TRBV28 and TRBJ1-4 gives the whole variable domain DVKVTQSSRYLVKRTGEKVFLECVQDMDHENMFWYRQDPGLGLRLIYFSYDVKMKEKGDIPEGYSVSREKKERFSLILESASTNQTSMYLCASSFRGLGNEKLFFGSGTQLSVL.

This chain joins TRBV7-9 and TRBJ1-2, with D possibly matching TRBD1 (5 bases). V shed 5 bases and J shed 6 bases, with 19 bases lying between them. Germline-derived CDR1 and CDR2 are SEHNR and FQNEAQ (reference sequence). There are 15 residues in the CDR3. In nucleotides, the CDR3 is TGTGCCAGCAGCATTTCGGTGGGGACTGCCGATGGCTACACCTTC. Protein: CASSISVGTADGYTF.

V is TRBV5-1 and J is TRBJ2-6; D perhaps matches TRBD1 (6 bases). Trimming took off 1 base at V and 2 bases at J, with 10 bases between the two ends. Per germline, CDR1 SGHRS and CDR2 YFSETQ. The CDR3 totals 16 residues. CDR3: CASSLRGGAGANVLTF. DNA of the CDR3: TGCGCCAGCAGCTTGCGAGGGGGTGCTGGGGCCAACGTCCTGACTTTC.

V usage is TRBV11-2 and J usage is TRBJ2-5, with D possibly being TRBD1 (6 bases). CDR1 SGHAT and CDR2 FQNNGV come from the germline V gene. With 5 bases removed from V and 3 bases from J, the gap between germline ends came to 13 bases. The CDR3 has 14 residues. CDR3 region: CASSGPGTKETQYF. As DNA, the CDR3 is TGTGCCAGCAGCGGACCCGGGACAAAAGAGACCCAGTACTTC.

The V call is TRBV18, the J call TRBJ1-4; D is unresolved. The ends were cut back, 3 bases at V and 3 bases at J, with 26 bases in the middle. Germline lookup yields CDR1 KGHSH and CDR2 LQKENI. This CDR3 region has 20 residues. CDR3 in amino acids: CASSPLSVVGPEHPNEKLFF. The CDR3 region has the DNA TGTGCCAGCTCACCCTTATCAGTCGTAGGACCAGAGCATCCTAATGAAAAACTGTTTTTT.

The genes are TRBV19 and TRBJ1-1; a weak D match, TRBD1 (5 bases). Deletions cut 3 bases from V and 5 bases from J, with 10 bases between. CDR3 length: 13 residues. Germline lookup yields CDR1 LNHDA and CDR2 SQIVND (reference sequence). In nucleotides, the CDR3 is TGTGCCAGTAGTATGGCAGGGTTGACTGAAGCTTTCTTT. Its protein is CASSMAGLTEAFF.

The gene calls are TRBV29-1 and TRBJ2-7; D ambiguous. CDR1 SQVTM and CDR2 ANQGSEA come from the germline V gene. Trimming removed 4 bases from V and 0 bases from J, with 13 bases in between. The CDR3 length is 14 residues. The CDR3 reads CSVVPIPSSYEQYF. In DNA, the CDR3 is TGCAGCGTTGTGCCGATTCCAAGCTCCTACGAGCAGTACTTC.

Points on this clone: This specimen includes other DNA sequences encoding the same CDR3. The chain combines TRBV14 with TRBJ1-1; the D is unclear. In germline, CDR1 is SGHDN, CDR2 FVKESK. This CDR3 is built from 13 residues. Trimming left V 1 base short and J 5 bases short, with 8 bases between. The CDR3 bases are TGTGCCAGCAGCCAAGGGTTGGGTACTGAAGCTTTCTTT. Translated, it gives CASSQGLGTEAFF. The full variable domain, completed using reference TRBV14 and TRBJ1-1, is EAGVTQFPSHSVIEKGQTVTLRCDPISGHDNLYWYRRVMGKEIKFLLHFVKESKQDESGMPNNRFLAERTGGTYSTLKVQPAELEDSGVYFCASSQGLGTEAFFGQGTRLTVV.

This clone has only a few counts. The V and J genes are TRBV4-3 and TRBJ1-5; D unclear. Trimming shortened V by 0 bases and J by 3 bases, and 3 bases separated the two germline ends. There are 13 residues in the CDR3. Germline V gives CDR1 LGHNA, CDR2 YSLEER. The CDR3 here is CASSQDPNQPQHF. Written as DNA, the CDR3 is TGCGCCAGCAGCCAAGATCCCAATCAGCCCCAGCATTTT.

V and J are TRBV27 and TRBJ2-5, with D perhaps TRBD1 or TRBD2 (6 bases each). CDR1 is MNHEY and CDR2 is SMNVEV in the germline V gene (reference sequence). With 4 bases removed from V and 7 bases from J, the gap between germline ends came to 16 bases. The CDR3 extends over 14 amino acids. The CDR3 sequence is CASSWDPKGGTQYF. Here the CDR3 DNA reads TGTGCCAGCAGTTGGGATCCTAAGGGGGGGACCCAGTACTTC.

V and J are TRBV4-3 and TRBJ2-3; 7 bases are shared with TRBD1. The CDR3 runs 16 residues. The junction had 7 bases not matched to a gene; V was cut back by 3 bases and J by 1 base. Per the germline V gene, CDR1 is LGHNA and CDR2 is YSLEER. This CDR3 is CASSQDDRVGTDTQYF. The CDR3 coding sequence is TGCGCCAGCAGCCAGGATGACAGGGTGGGCACAGATACGCAGTATTTT.

The CDR3 DNA reads TGTGCCAGCAGCCTAGGACTAGCTACAGATACGCAGTATTTT. It is translated as CASSLGLATDTQYF. The chain has TRBV14 and TRBJ2-3, with 8 positions matching TRBD2. CDR3 size: 14 residues. CDR1 SGHDN and CDR2 FVKESK come from the germline V gene. The ends lost 4 bases at V and 3 bases at J; junction bases unmatched: 3.

On this clone itself: Additional DNA sequences in this sample encode the identical CDR3. The chain employs TRBV5-1 and TRBJ2-1; 12 bases match TRBD2. The CDR3 extends over 16 amino acids. Germline V CDR1 and CDR2: SGHRS, YFSETQ. V lost 0 bases to trimming and J lost 7 bases; unmatched junction nucleotides: 5. In nucleotides, the CDR3 is TGCGCCAGCAGCTTGGCCCGACTAGCGGGAGTGAATGAGCAGTTCTTC. As protein: CASSLARLAGVNEQFF.

The rearrangement uses TRBV10-3 and TRBJ2-3, with D hard to call. Deletions cut 0 bases from V and 5 bases from J, with 6 bases between. From germline, CDR1 is ENHRY and CDR2 SYGVKD. The CDR3 runs to 13 residues. CDR3 in DNA: TGTGCCATCAGTGAGTCACGTCAAGATACGCAGTATTTT. Translating it yields CAISESRQDTQYF.

The chain uses TRBV2 and TRBJ2-5; the match to TRBD1 covers 9 bases. The CDR3 has 15 amino acids. V lost 1 base, J lost 7 bases, and 7 bases stayed unmatched. Germline CDR1 and CDR2: SNHLY and FYNNEI. The CDR3 coding sequence is TGTGCCAGCAGTGAAGGGACAGGGGCTTCGGGGACCCAGTACTTC. Translating gives CASSEGTGASGTQYF. The complete variable domain, with remaining parts taken from reference TRBV2 and TRBJ2-5, reads EPEVTQTPSHQVTQMGQEVILRCVPISNHLYFYWYRQILGQKVEFLVSFYNNEISEKSEIFDDQFSVERPDGSNFTLKIRSTKLEDSAMYFCASSEGTGASGTQYFGPGTRLLVL.

On this clone: Different DNA sequences within this sample yield the same CDR3. This rearrangement joins TRBV7-9 to TRBJ2-5; TRBD1 aligns across 9 bases. Germline lookup yields CDR1 SEHNR and CDR2 FQNEAQ (reference sequence). The CDR3 length is 14 residues. V shed 4 bases and J 3 bases; nucleotides not matched to a gene: 3. The CDR3 reads CASSSRDREETQYF. The CDR3 bases are TGTGCCAGCAGCTCTAGGGACAGGGAAGAGACCCAGTACTTC.

The V call is TRBV6-5, the J call TRBJ1-2, with D perhaps TRBD1 (5 bases). The germline CDR1 and CDR2 sequences are MNHEY and SVGAGI. Trimming removed 6 bases at V and 4 bases at J, with 12 bases between. CDR3 length equals 13 residues. Here the CDR3 DNA reads TGTGCCAGCAGCTCCTCCGGGGCCTATGGCTACACCTTC. This translates into CASSSSGAYGYTF.

The chain employs TRBV11-2 and TRBJ1-1; maybe TRBD1 (6 bases). Between the trimmed V and J ends, which lost 7 bases and 5 bases, there was a span of 20 bases. The germline V gene encodes CDR1 SGHAT and CDR2 FQNNGV. This CDR3 is 15 amino acids long. In nucleotides, the CDR3 is TGTGCCAGCACCCTGGGTGGGGGGGGGCGGACTGAAGCTTTCTTT. Protein product: CASTLGGGGRTEAFF. Filled out from reference TRBV11-2 and TRBJ1-1, the complete variable domain reads EAGVAQSPRYKIIEKRQSVAFWCNPISGHATLYWYQQILGQGPKLLIQFQNNGVVDDSQLPKDRFSAERLKGVDSTLKIQPAKLEDSAVYLCASTLGGGGRTEAFFGQGTRLTVV.

This chain links TRBV12-5 with TRBJ1-1; TRBD1 is a possible D gene (5 bases). V lost 7 bases to trimming and J lost 6 bases, with 18 bases between them. Germline-derived CDR1 and CDR2 are LGHNT and FRNRAP. This CDR3 region has 14 residues. The CDR3 here is CASDPGDRSAEAFF. CDR3 bases: TGTGCTAGTGATCCTGGCGACAGATCGGCTGAAGCTTTCTTT.

The chain couples TRBV11-1 to TRBJ1-1, with D perhaps TRBD1 (5 bases). Trimming left V 7 bases short and J 2 bases short, with 11 bases between. The V gene's germline CDR1 is SGHAT and CDR2 FQDESV (reference sequence). The CDR3 length is 13 residues. The CDR3 DNA is TGTGCCAGCATCGGGGCCCCAAACACTGAAGCTTTCTTT. It yields the protein CASIGAPNTEAFF.

Concerning this clone: This CDR3 is also generated by other DNA sequences in the sample. The chain uses TRBV5-1 and TRBJ1-1, with TRBD1 as a possible D gene (6 bases). The CDR3 runs 13 residues. Trimming cost V 1 base and J 3 bases, with 7 bases left between them. Germline assignment: CDR1 SGHRS and CDR2 YFSETQ. The CDR3 is CASSLSGDTEAFF. The CDR3 coding sequence is TGCGCCAGCAGCTTGTCAGGGGACACTGAAGCTTTCTTT. Full variable domain (remainder filled in from reference TRBV5-1 and TRBJ1-1): KAGVTQTPRYLIKTRGQQVTLSCSPISGHRSVSWYQQTPGQGLQFLFEYFSETQRNKGNFPGRFSGRQFSNSRSEMNVSTLELGDSALYLCASSLSGDTEAFFGQGTRLTVV.

The chain has TRBV5-6 and TRBJ2-7; tentatively, D is TRBD2 (6 bases). CDR3 length: 15 residues. The ends were cut back, 0 bases at V and 0 bases at J, with 10 bases in the middle. Germline-derived CDR1 and CDR2 are SGHDT and YYEEEE. For the CDR3, the DNA is TGTGCCAGCAGCTTGGTAGCGGCGAGCTCCTACGAGCAGTACTTC. It codes for CASSLVAASSYEQYF.

This clone appeared once. V and J are TRBV11-2 and TRBJ2-7; D is possibly TRBD1 (5 bases). V was pared by 4 bases and J by 2 bases, with 12 bases between. The germline CDR1 and CDR2 sequences are SGHAT and FQNNGV. The CDR3 covers 14 residues. CDR3 loop: CASSYRQQTYEQYF. The CDR3 coding sequence is TGTGCCAGCAGCTACCGACAGCAGACCTACGAGCAGTACTTC.

A few counts support this clone. V gene TRBV7-9 combines with J gene TRBJ2-7, with a weak D call TRBD2 (6 bases). CDR3 length equals 15 residues. V shed 2 bases and J shed 0 bases, with 11 bases lying between them. From germline, CDR1 is SEHNR and CDR2 FQNEAQ (reference sequence). The CDR3 sequence: CASSLSEGSSYEQYF. CDR3 coding DNA: TGTGCCAGCAGCTTATCGGAGGGTAGCTCCTACGAGCAGTACTTC.